Listed below are T cell receptor beta chains from one sample, sequenced in a study of OX40 agonist ivuxolimab in advanced cancers. TCRdb's table, derived via immunoSEQ multiplex PCR, lists solely in-frame clones and lacks some. Among 60,000 to 95,000 clones listed, around 90% were seen once. The source material was CD4+ or CD8+ T cells sorted from blood, sampled in a trial of the OX40 agonist ivuxolimab. The receptors here all came from an adult with an advanced solid tumor such as melanoma, head and neck, liver or kidney cancer. The CDR3 runs from the conserved cysteine through the conserved F or W. The D gene is left open where the match is weak. Not all rows give a size; the values are once, few, many and, for expanded clones, a class.

CDR3aa: CASSYSLGQGYEQYF
CDR3nt: TGTGCCAGCAGTTACTCGCTGGGACAGGGCTACGAGCAGTACTTC
d_gene: TRBD1
abundance: .
v_gene: TRBV6-6
j_gene: TRBJ2-7

CDR3aa: CASSNNYGYTF
CDR3nt: TGTGCCAGCAGCAATAACTATGGCTACACCTTC
d_gene: .
abundance: .
v_gene: TRBV9
j_gene: TRBJ1-2

CDR3aa: CASSEAPLNTEAFF
CDR3nt: TGTGCCAGCAGTGAAGCCCCTCTGAACACTGAAGCTTTCTTT
d_gene: .
abundance: .
v_gene: TRBV2
j_gene: TRBJ1-1

CDR3aa: CASSVGRGATGELFF
CDR3nt: TGTGCCAGCAGCGTAGGCAGGGGGGCCACCGGGGAGCTGTTTTTT
d_gene: .
abundance: .
v_gene: TRBV9
j_gene: TRBJ2-2

CDR3aa: CASSQGPVAGSYEQYF
CDR3nt: TGCGCCAGCAGCCAAGGACCAGTCGCCGGCTCCTACGAGCAGTACTTC
d_gene: .
abundance: .
v_gene: TRBV4-1
j_gene: TRBJ2-7

CDR3aa: CASNPTGRGNQPQHF
CDR3nt: TGTGCCAGCAACCCGACAGGGCGCGGCAATCAGCCCCAGCATTTT
d_gene: TRBD1
abundance: .
v_gene: TRBV6-6
j_gene: TRBJ1-5

CDR3aa: CAISFQGQTQYF
CDR3nt: TGTGCCATCAGCTTCCAGGGGCAGACCCAGTACTTC
d_gene: .
abundance: .
v_gene: TRBV10-3
j_gene: TRBJ2-5

CDR3aa: CASSLGTGVNTEAFF
CDR3nt: TGTGCCAGCAGTCTCGGGACAGGGGTAAACACTGAAGCTTTCTTT
d_gene: TRBD1
abundance: .
v_gene: TRBV27
j_gene: TRBJ1-1

CDR3aa: CASSESIAQGTQYF
CDR3nt: TGCGCCAGCAGTGAGTCCATAGCCCAGGGTACGCAGTATTTT
d_gene: .
abundance: .
v_gene: TRBV10-1
j_gene: TRBJ2-3

CDR3aa: CASSLIRDPNILAKNIQYF
CDR3nt: TGTGCCAGCAGCTTAATCCGGGACCCGAATATTCTAGCCAAAAACATTCAGTACTTC
d_gene: .
abundance: .
v_gene: TRBV28
j_gene: TRBJ2-4

CDR3aa: CASSRAGTGVEKLFF
CDR3nt: TGTGCCAGCAGTCGAGCCGGGACAGGGGTTGAAAAACTGTTTTTT
d_gene: TRBD1
abundance: .
v_gene: TRBV25-1
j_gene: TRBJ1-4

CDR3aa: CASSLGPAGIGNTIYF
CDR3nt: TGTGCCAGCAGCTTAGGGCCTGCAGGGATTGGAAACACCATATATTTT
d_gene: .
abundance: .
v_gene: TRBV7-2
j_gene: TRBJ1-3

CDR3aa: CASSLSSTGELFF
CDR3nt: TGTGCCAGCAGCTTAAGTAGCACCGGGGAGCTGTTTTTT
d_gene: .
abundance: once
v_gene: TRBV7-7
j_gene: TRBJ2-2

CDR3aa: CASSTRRESSYNEQFF
CDR3nt: TGTGCCAGCAGCACACGCAGGGAAAGCTCCTACAATGAGCAGTTCTTC
d_gene: .
abundance: .
v_gene: TRBV6-6
j_gene: TRBJ2-1